This T cell receptor beta chain is from a study of T cell responses to AZD1222 COVID-19 vaccine (dated by TCRdb to 2020 to 2023). Background on the whole study: AZD1222 recipients whose second dose came at about 4 weeks and those whose second dose came at about 12 weeks were combined into one group, since spike-specific TCR depth and breadth did not differ between the two schedules. Trial participants were enrolled by age into 18-55, 56-69 and 70-plus year subgroups, with about 150, 27 and 61 TCR-sequenced participants respectively. A total of 230 to 250 trial participants underwent TCR sequencing, of whom 200 to 220 had received two doses of AZD1222 and around 26 had received two doses of the MenACWY control vaccine.

As to this clone: What antigen it recognizes has not been identified. Base quality data are lacking; no much larger clone is found one base away.

Here is what the overall study found, with its caveats: A significant rise in spike-specific TCR breadth and depth was observed after two AZD1222 doses relative to day 0 and relative to MenACWY recipients. Only 5 to 7 AZD1222 recipients were SARS-CoV-2 seropositive at baseline, limiting conclusions about previously exposed vaccinees. Nearly half of unique spike-specific TCRs reportedly recognized epitopes outside regions mutated in the B.1.351 and B.1.1.7 variants. The vaccine-associated CD4 TCRs covered the entire spike protein, and the dominant responses fell in regions 160-218 and 743-854. In the small 56-69-year group, the increase in depth fell short of significance, most likely because of low power. Because no day 14 peak-response samples were available, repertoires were characterized only after the peak T cell response. Participants were mostly white British, with more females than males. The authors suggested clonal diversity may have been underestimated.

The CDR3 regions of human TCRbeta chains were analyzed by immunosequencing. In the original analysis: Repertoire TCRs were checked for matches against a reference library of SARS-CoV-2-specific TCRs that had been generated using the MIRA antigen-specificity platform. Breadth was defined as the fraction of unique TCRs that were SARS-CoV-2-associated. Depth was defined as the fraction of total T cells that were SARS-CoV-2-associated. Using the MIRA data, every spike-specific TCR was mapped to the spike region that the TCR reacted to and assigned to either a CD4 or a CD8 class. Log10-transformed breadth and depth values were compared by one-way ANOVA with Sidak's multiple comparisons tests. Imported from immuneACCESS, the table was reduced by TCRdb to in-frame sequences with V and J called. These copies leave out some clones; in studies compared against another copy, an unresolved V gene accounts for under half, and the cause of the remainder is not known. V and J calls and clone size are as listed in that table; D and trimming were resolved from the DNA. Present in this sample are over 100,000 clones, approximately 90% of which were seen just once. The ten largest clones represent approximately 4.7% of the sample.

The germline V gene (reference sequence) provides CDR1 LNHDA and CDR2 SQIVND. Its CDR3 holds 14 amino acids, cysteine through phenylalanine. Only CDR3 DNA is held: 42 bases, read in frame from base 1. V and J are truncated by 0 bases and 2 bases respectively, leaving an intervening sequence of 8 bases. Explained via the paper, the time point label denotes: baseline before first vaccination. Vaccinee samples were obtained from the UK trials COV001 and COV002, which included a single-blind randomized controlled phase 2/3 trial of AZD1222 (ChAdOx1 nCoV-19) in healthy adults. For TCRbeta chain sequencing, PBMC samples from trial participants were taken at day 0 and at day 28 after the second dose.

The origin of this receptor is an adult in good health. Here the chain combines TRBV19 and TRBJ2-7, with no reliable assignment of the D segment. This material consisted of peripheral blood, taken on day 0 of AZD1222 vaccination. For the CDR3, the sequence is CASSIDRAAYEQYF. In nucleotide form, the sequence is TGTGCCAGTAGTATAGACCGGGCGGCCTACGAGCAGTACTTC.